These 24 T cell receptor beta chains were all obtained from the same sample, sequenced in a study of identical twins. TCRdb re-called the 5' RACE reads with MiXCR, one entry per CDR3 protein. The sample contains about 240,000 distinct CDR3 sequences, roughly a tenth of which appear only once. Sequenced sample: memory T cells sorted from blood. The receptors here all came from a man between 45 and 60 years old in good health.

This clonotype has at least ten counts. The chain couples TRBV6-1 to TRBJ2-1, with TRBD1 identical over 7 bases. The CDR3 has 15 residues. V lost 6 bases, J lost 0 bases, and 5 bases stayed unmatched. Germline values: CDR1 MNHNS, CDR2 SASEGT. CDR3 DNA: TGTGCCAGCAGCCCGGACAGGAGCTCCTACAATGAGCAGTTCTTC. Translated: CASSPDRSSYNEQFF.

CDR3 sequence reads: CASSLGDGYNEQFF. The CDR3 nucleotides are TGTGCCAGCAGCTTGGGGGACGGCTACAATGAGCAGTTCTTC. This chain uses TRBV5-6 with TRBJ2-1, with D possibly called TRBD1 or TRBD2 (5 bases each). This CDR3 is 14 amino acids long. With 0 bases removed from V and 3 bases from J, the gap between germline ends came to 7 bases. Germline CDR1 SGHDT, CDR2 YYEEEE.

This clonotype turned up a few times. The V call is TRBV29-1, the J call TRBJ2-1; D unclear. Germline loops: CDR1 SQVTM, CDR2 ANQGSEA. CDR3 length: 11 residues. Trimming cost V 5 bases and J 2 bases, with 4 bases left between them. CDR3 loop: CSVSTYNEQFF. In DNA form, the CDR3 reads TGCAGCGTTTCGACCTACAATGAGCAGTTCTTC.

This clonotype was counted many times. This chain uses TRBV11-2 with TRBJ1-1; D is undetermined. The CDR3 spans 12 residues. The germline V gene encodes CDR1 SGHAT and CDR2 FQNNGV. V lost 5 bases and J lost 4, with 8 bases in between. The CDR3 protein is CASSPSITEAFF. The CDR3 DNA sequence: TGTGCCAGCAGCCCTAGTATCACTGAAGCTTTCTTT.

In this sample, this clonotype turned up many times. The chain has TRBV5-1 and TRBJ2-7; unclear D gene. The CDR3 is 13 amino acids. Per the germline V gene, CDR1 is SGHRS and CDR2 is YFSETQ. Trimming took 2 bases from V and 2 from J, leaving 8 bases between them. The DNA of the CDR3 is TGCGCCAGCAGCTTTGACCCTACCTACGAGCAGTACTTC. Its protein is CASSFDPTYEQYF.

This clonotype has only a few counts. V gene TRBV15 combines with J gene TRBJ2-7; D might be TRBD1 or TRBD2, each matching 5 bases. The CDR3 covers 16 residues. CDR1 and CDR2 (germline): LNHNV, YYDKDF (reference sequence). V lost 5 bases, J lost 0 bases, and 17 bases lay in between. Written as DNA, the CDR3 is TGTGCCACCAGCCCTTTTCAGGGACGGAGCTCCTACGAGCAGTACTTC. Translating it yields CATSPFQGRSSYEQYF.

This clonotype was detected ten times or more. The gene calls are TRBV5-1 and TRBJ2-5; 12 nucleotides align to TRBD2. V trimming: 3 bases; J trimming: 4 bases; junction bases outside the gene matches: 4. The V gene's germline CDR1 is SGHRS and CDR2 YFSETQ. The CDR3 totals 15 residues. The CDR3 sequence is CASSSLAGGSETQYF. In DNA form, the CDR3 reads TGCGCCAGCAGCTCACTAGCGGGAGGATCAGAGACCCAGTACTTC.

The table lists this clonotype with many counts. The chain combines TRBV20-1 with TRBJ1-5; possible D gene TRBD1, 6 bases. V was trimmed by 0 bases and J by 0 bases, leaving 12 bases between them. There are 16 residues in the CDR3. The germline gives CDR1 DFQATT, CDR2 SNEGSKA (reference sequence). The CDR3 DNA is TGCAGTGCTAGAGATCCCTCACAGGGTAGCAATCAGCCCCAGCATTTT. The encoded protein is CSARDPSQGSNQPQHF.

The genes are TRBV4-3 and TRBJ1-2; possibly TRBD1 for D (6 bases). V was cut by 4 bases and J by 5 bases, with 23 bases left in between. CDR1 and CDR2 (germline): LGHNA, YSLEER. The CDR3 loop spans 17 amino acids. The CDR3 loop is CASSLSRGATRSYGYTF. The CDR3 DNA follows: TGCGCCAGCAGCCTGAGCCGGGGGGCGACCCGTTCTTATGGCTACACCTTC.

The sample holds many counts of this clonotype. This chain connects TRBV20-1 to TRBJ2-1, with 13 bases fitting TRBD2. CDR1 and CDR2 from the germline V gene are DFQATT and SNEGSKA (reference sequence). The ends lost 3 bases at V and 9 bases at J; junction bases unmatched: 11. CDR3 length: 16 amino acids. CDR3 DNA sequence: TGCAGTGCTAGCAACCTCCCGGGACTAGCGGGGCTTGAGCAGTTCTTC. It encodes CSASNLPGLAGLEQFF.

V is TRBV15 and J is TRBJ2-7, with D unclear. V lost 1 base and J lost 5, with 9 bases in between. The V gene's germline CDR1 is LNHNV and CDR2 YYDKDF (reference sequence). This CDR3 spans 13 amino acids. This chain's CDR3 is CATSRGDTHEQYF. The CDR3 DNA is TGTGCCACCAGCAGAGGTGACACCCACGAGCAGTACTTC.

This chain connects TRBV10-1 to TRBJ2-7; no reliable D call. V lost 3 bases and J lost 2, with 8 bases in between. Looked up from germline, CDR1 is WNHNN and CDR2 is SYGVQD (reference sequence). The CDR3 runs 13 residues. For the CDR3, the DNA is TGCGCCAGCAGTGACCCCGTTACCTACGAGCAGTACTTC. Residues: CASSDPVTYEQYF.

The sample holds many counts of this clonotype. The CDR3 loop is CASTFSPGQTYEQYF. CDR3 DNA sequence: TGTGCCAGTACCTTTAGTCCCGGACAGACCTACGAGCAGTACTTC. The chain recombines TRBV6-1 with TRBJ2-7, with D possibly TRBD1 on 6 matching bases. The CDR3 loop spans 15 amino acids. CDR1 and CDR2 from the germline V gene are MNHNS and SASEGT. Trimming cost V 9 bases and J 2 bases, with 20 bases left between them.

This clonotype has more than one count but fewer than ten. The chain combines TRBV11-2 with TRBJ2-1; TRBD2 matches at 10 bases. The CDR3 runs 18 residues. Germline V gene data show CDR1 as SGHAT and CDR2 as FQNNGV. V dropped 4 bases and J dropped 1; count of bases not matched to a gene: 10. DNA of the CDR3: TGTGCCAGCAGCTCCCTCAAGCGGGGGGGCGAATCCTACAATGAGCAGTTCTTC. Translation gives CASSSLKRGGESYNEQFF.

A few counts support this clonotype. The chain carries TRBV4-3 and TRBJ2-3; no reliable D call. In germline, CDR1 is LGHNA, CDR2 YSLEER. CDR3 length equals 15 residues. Trimming took 4 bases from V and 4 from J, leaving 15 bases between them. This chain's CDR3 is CASSLEIFRPDTQYF. In DNA, the CDR3 is TGCGCCAGCAGCCTCGAGATCTTCCGTCCAGATACGCAGTATTTT.

In this sample, this clonotype turned up many times. This chain joins TRBV4-3 and TRBJ1-5; perhaps TRBD1 as D (6 bases). The CDR3 covers 15 residues. The germline CDR1 and CDR2 sequences are LGHNA and YSLEER. V was cut by 4 bases and J by 3 bases, with 13 bases left in between. CDR3 DNA: TGCGCCAGCAGCCCCGAGCCAGGGGTCAATCAGCCCCAGCATTTT. Amino acids: CASSPEPGVNQPQHF.

This clonotype was seen many times. The rearrangement uses TRBV20-1 and TRBJ2-7, with a weak D call TRBD1 (6 bases). From germline, CDR1 is DFQATT and CDR2 SNEGSKA (reference sequence). The V end lost 7 bases, the J end lost 1 base, and 20 bases lay between the germline ends. The CDR3 length is 15 residues. The CDR3 loop is CSGVGGTTTSYEQYF. The CDR3 nucleotides read TGCAGTGGAGTTGGGGGCACAACGACTTCCTACGAGCAGTACTTC.

This clonotype showed up many times. J is TRBJ2-1 and V is TRBV10-3; possible D gene TRBD1, 5 bases. V gave up 6 bases and J gave up 4 bases, with 16 bases separating them. The CDR3 covers 15 residues. CDR1 and CDR2 (germline): ENHRY, SYGVKD. CDR3 bases: TGTGCCATCAGCGCAACAGGATCAGGATACAATGAGCAGTTCTTC. Translated: CAISATGSGYNEQFF.

The sample holds many counts of this clonotype. The J gene is TRBJ2-1, the V gene TRBV18; TRBD2 agrees at 7 bases. J was trimmed by 4 bases and V by 4 bases; bases with no gene match: 13. The CDR3 contains 17 residues. Looked up from germline, CDR1 is KGHSH and CDR2 is LQKENI. CDR3 coding DNA: TGTGCCAGCTCACTTAACCGGGCGGGAGTTGGATACAATGAGCAGTTCTTC. Protein: CASSLNRAGVGYNEQFF.

This clonotype was seen a few times. The genes are TRBV5-1 and TRBJ1-1, with D perhaps matching TRBD1 (6 bases). Germline V gene lookup returns CDR1 SGHRS and CDR2 YFSETQ. This CDR3 spans 15 amino acids. The V and J ends lost 3 bases and 4 bases respectively, with 16 bases between them. This chain's CDR3 is CASSSGAKGGTEAFF. Here the CDR3 DNA reads TGCGCCAGCAGCTCCGGGGCGAAGGGGGGCACTGAAGCTTTCTTT.

CDR3 sequence (DNA): TGTGCCAGCAGTTCGGCTACGCATCAGCCCCAGCATTTT. Translation gives CASSSATHQPQHF. The V call is TRBV28, the J call TRBJ1-5, with unresolved D. Trimming pared 4 bases from V and 5 bases from J, leaving 9 bases between. This CDR3 has 13 amino acids. The germline V gene encodes CDR1 MDHEN and CDR2 SYDVKM.

The rearrangement links TRBV15 to TRBJ2-5; D could derive from TRBD1 or TRBD2 (5 bases each). Trimming removed 2 bases at V and 7 bases at J, with 11 bases between. This CDR3 spans 13 amino acids. Germline CDR1 reads LNHNV; CDR2 reads YYDKDF (reference sequence). The CDR3 loop is CATSRPNGGTQYF. DNA of the CDR3: TGTGCCACCAGCAGACCAAATGGGGGGACCCAGTACTTC.

This clonotype was picked up a small number of times. The gene calls are TRBV12-3 or TRBV12-4 and TRBJ2-4, with no clear D. The CDR3 contains 14 residues. V was clipped by 3 bases and J by 0 bases, with 6 bases between them. The CDR3 spells CASSFRLAKNIQYF. Written as DNA, the CDR3 is TGTGCCAGCAGTTTTCGGCTAGCCAAAAACATTCAGTACTTC.

This clonotype was observed a few times. This sequence joins TRBV29-1 and TRBJ1-1, with a weak D call TRBD1 (5 bases). The germline CDR1 and CDR2 sequences are SQVTM and ANQGSEA. Deletions cut 5 bases from V and 11 bases from J, with 18 bases between. The CDR3 loop spans 12 amino acids. CDR3 region: CSVLSEDSSAFF. The CDR3 DNA reads TGCAGCGTTTTGTCTGAAGACAGCTCGGCTTTCTTT.